These 25 T cell receptor beta chains originate from one sample sequenced in a study of blood T cell repertoires in COVID-19. Data came from immunoSEQ multiplex PCR; TCRdb stores just in-frame clones and leaves some out. The sample contains a few hundred thousand clones, roughly four fifths of which appear only once. Material for sequencing was PBMCs or T cells enriched from blood (not recorded which). All receptors come from a young man with acute COVID-19.

This chain connects TRBV19 to TRBJ1-3; D not resolved. This CDR3 is built from 11 residues. Germline V lookup: CDR1 LNHDA, CDR2 SQIVND (reference sequence). Trimming pared 10 bases from V and 1 base from J, leaving 5 bases between. In DNA, the CDR3 is TGTGCCACCCAGTCTGGAAACACCATATATTTT. Encoded protein: CATQSGNTIYF.

The rearrangement uses TRBV2 and TRBJ1-5; TRBD1 matches 11 bases. V was clipped by 6 bases and J by 6 bases; unmatched bases: 10. Germline CDR1 is SNHLY and CDR2 is FYNNEI. This CDR3 contains 16 residues. Here the CDR3 reads CASSGQGAVSGQPQHF. For the CDR3, the DNA is TGTGCCAGCAGCGGACAGGGGGCGGTTTCGGGTCAGCCCCAGCATTTT.

The chain has TRBV3-1 (or the pseudogene TRBV3-2) and TRBJ2-3; weak D call: TRBD2 (6 bases). Germline assignment: CDR1 LGHDT and CDR2 YNNKEL (reference sequence). The V gene lost 0 bases and the J gene lost 0 bases, with 16 bases spanning the gap. This CDR3 is built from 18 residues. CDR3 DNA: TGTGCCAGCAGCCAAGATTTACTAGCAGGATCTAGCACAGATACGCAGTATTTT. It is translated as CASSQDLLAGSSTDTQYF.

This chain joins TRBV29-1 and TRBJ1-2; D possibly corresponds to TRBD1 (5 bases). Per germline, CDR1 SQVTM and CDR2 ANQGSEA. The CDR3 loop spans 13 amino acids. Trimming shortened V by 0 bases and J by 7 bases, and 12 bases separated the two germline ends. As DNA, the CDR3 is TGCAGCGTTGAAGATGGGGCAGGGTTTGGCTACACCTTC. As protein: CSVEDGAGFGYTF.

The V gene is TRBV6-5, the J gene TRBJ2-7, with 11 bases identical to TRBD2. CDR1 is MNHEY and CDR2 is SVGAGI in the germline V gene. With 7 bases clipped from V and 5 bases from J, the junction kept 10 bases outside the gene matches. This CDR3 contains 15 residues. The CDR3: CASNRLAGTSDEQYV. CDR3 coding DNA: TGTGCCAGCAATAGACTAGCGGGGACTTCTGACGAGCAGTACGTC.

J is TRBJ2-3 and V is TRBV7-3; 7 bases agree with TRBD2. Germline V gene lookup returns CDR1 SGHTA and CDR2 FQGTGA. The CDR3 extends over 15 amino acids. Trimming cost V 5 bases and J 3 bases; bases outside gene matches: 8. The CDR3 DNA reads as TGTGCCAGCAGCCCGGAGGGGAGGGGAACAGATACGCAGTATTTT. Amino acids: CASSPEGRGTDTQYF.

On this clone: One end of the junction is discordant with germline, which a read error may explain. The chain couples TRBV5-1 to TRBJ2-2, with D possibly TRBD1 on 5 matching bases. This CDR3 has 14 amino acids. CDR1 and CDR2 (germline): SGHRS, YFSETQ. The CDR3 loop is CASSFGRADGELFF. The CDR3 bases are TGTGCCAGCAGCTTTGGCAGGGCGGACGGGGAGCTGTTTTTT.

This clone occurred once. A much larger clone sits a single nucleotide away, making a read error possible. This chain uses TRBV10-2 with TRBJ2-6; possibly TRBD1 for D (6 bases). In germline, CDR1 is WSHSY, CDR2 SAAADI. CDR3 length: 14 amino acids. V lost 6 bases and J 0 bases, leaving 6 bases between the germline ends. In nucleotides, the CDR3 is TGCGCCAGCAGGGACAGCTCTGGGGCCAACGTCCTGACTTTC. Protein: CASRDSSGANVLTF.

A note on this clone: One junction end does not reproduce the germline sequence, and a read error may be involved. The CDR3 here is CASSLVQGPHEQFF. DNA of the CDR3: TGTGCCAGCAGCTTGGTGCAGGGCCCGCATGAGCAGTTCTTC. V gene TRBV5-1 combines with J gene TRBJ2-1; tentatively, D is TRBD1 (5 bases). There are 14 residues in the CDR3. Germline V lookup: CDR1 SGHRS, CDR2 YFSETQ.

This clone occurred once. The rearrangement links TRBV12-3 or TRBV12-4 to TRBJ1-5; a weak D match, TRBD1 (6 bases). V lost 4 bases to trimming and J lost 7 bases, with 11 bases between them. There are 13 residues in the CDR3. CDR3 region: CASSSSGVQPQHF. Written as DNA, the CDR3 is TGTGCCAGCAGTTCCTCAGGGGTCCAGCCCCAGCATTTT.

The rearrangement uses TRBV3-1 (or the pseudogene TRBV3-2) and TRBJ2-2; no reliable D call. V gave up 0 bases and J gave up 5 bases, with 4 bases separating them. The CDR3 is 13 amino acids. Germline V CDR1 and CDR2: LGHDT, YNNKEL (reference sequence). DNA for the CDR3: TGTGCCAGCAGCCAAGATAGTACCGGGGAGCTGTTTTTT. Protein sequence: CASSQDSTGELFF.

The gene calls are TRBV6-5 and TRBJ1-5; D gene uncertain. The length of the CDR3 is 14 residues. V was clipped by 6 bases and J by 2 bases, with 11 bases between them. Germline CDR1 MNHEY, CDR2 SVGAGI. In DNA, the CDR3 is TGTGCCAGCAGCCCCCGGGGTGGCAATCAGCCCCAGCATTTT. Its protein product is CASSPRGGNQPQHF.

The chain links TRBV4-1 to TRBJ1-4; no reliable D call. Trimming shortened V by 1 base and J by 3 bases, and 9 bases separated the two germline ends. Germline lookup yields CDR1 MGHRA and CDR2 YSYEKL. The CDR3 extends over 15 amino acids. CDR3 coding DNA: TGCGCCAGCAGCCAAGCGGGAGTGGCTAATGAAAAACTGTTTTTT. This codes for CASSQAGVANEKLFF.

This clone was seen more than once but under ten times. The rearrangement joins TRBV5-4 to TRBJ2-1; possibly TRBD2 for D (6 bases). The CDR3 spans 14 residues. Germline CDR1 SGHNT, CDR2 YYREEE (reference sequence). V lost 4 bases and J lost 1, with 9 bases in between. CDR3 residues: CASSPAGSYNEQFF. CDR3 sequence (DNA): TGTGCCAGCAGCCCGGCGGGATCCTACAATGAGCAGTTCTTC.

The J gene is TRBJ2-1, the V gene TRBV29-1; the D gene is possibly TRBD1 (5 bases). V dropped 1 base and J dropped 4 bases, with 8 bases sitting between them. Germline V gene sequence: CDR1 SQVTM, CDR2 ANQGSEA. This CDR3 has 13 amino acids. CDR3 coding DNA: TGCAGCGTTGAAGGGGCAGGGTACAATGAGCAGTTCTTC. It is translated as CSVEGAGYNEQFF.

The chain carries TRBV4-3 and TRBJ1-1; D gene unclear. CDR1 and CDR2 from the germline V gene are LGHNA and YSLEER. CDR3 length equals 13 residues. V was shortened by 5 bases and J by 7 bases, with 14 bases between the two germline ends. CDR3 loop: CASSFGRSSEAFF. The CDR3 DNA is TGCGCCAGCAGCTTCGGGAGGAGCAGTGAAGCTTTCTTT.

This sequence joins TRBV28 and TRBJ2-2; TRBD2 aligns across 8 bases. This CDR3 region has 17 residues. V was clipped by 4 bases and J by 4 bases; unmatched bases: 11. Germline V gene data show CDR1 as MDHEN and CDR2 as SYDVKM. The CDR3 sequence: CASSSTSGTSITGELFF. In nucleotides, the CDR3 is TGTGCCAGCAGTTCCACATCCGGGACTAGTATCACCGGGGAGCTGTTTTTT.

The chain employs TRBV7-9 and TRBJ1-1, with TRBD1 matching over 9 bases. J was trimmed by 1 base and V by 1 base; bases with no gene match: 1. Germline V gene data show CDR1 as SEHNR and CDR2 as FQNEAQ (reference sequence). The CDR3 has 15 residues. The CDR3 sequence is CASSLGDRENTEAFF. CDR3 sequence (DNA): TGTGCCAGCAGCTTAGGGGACAGGGAGAACACTGAAGCTTTCTTT.

The rearrangement joins TRBV4-2 to TRBJ1-6, with unresolved D. Germline lookup yields CDR1 LGHNA and CDR2 YNFKEQ. The V and J ends lost 0 bases and 6 bases respectively, with 12 bases between them. CDR3 length equals 16 residues. The CDR3 sequence is CASSQDGNRSNSPLHF. In DNA form, the CDR3 reads TGTGCCAGCAGCCAAGATGGTAACAGAAGTAATTCACCCCTCCACTTT.

This chain joins TRBV5-4 and TRBJ2-5, with D maybe TRBD1 (6 bases). The ends were cut back, 0 bases at V and 4 bases at J, with 16 bases in the middle. The CDR3 runs to 16 residues. Germline V gene lookup returns CDR1 SGHNT and CDR2 YYREEE (reference sequence). In DNA form, the CDR3 reads TGTGCCAGCAGCTTGGTGGGGGAAATCAGGGGAGAGACCCAGTACTTC. Amino acid sequence: CASSLVGEIRGETQYF.

CDR3 DNA: TGTGCCAGCAGCCAACAGGGACTTGAGGCTTTCTTT. The encoded protein is CASSQQGLEAFF. The V and J genes are TRBV3-1 (or the pseudogene TRBV3-2) and TRBJ1-1; a possible D gene is TRBD1 (5 bases). V lost 2 bases to trimming and J lost 11 bases, with 12 bases between them. The CDR3 loop spans 12 amino acids. The V gene's germline CDR1 is LGHDT and CDR2 YNNKEL (reference sequence).

The chain carries TRBV5-4 and TRBJ1-4; 8 bases agree with TRBD1. The CDR3 covers 14 residues. After removal of 4 bases from V and 6 bases from J, the junction contained 5 bases not matched to a gene. Germline V gene sequence: CDR1 SGHNT, CDR2 YYREEE (reference sequence). The CDR3 DNA is TGTGCCAGCAGCAAGACAGGGGATGATGAAAAACTGTTTTTT. Protein product: CASSKTGDDEKLFF.

This clone occurred a few times. The chain is built from TRBV12-1 and TRBJ2-1; the table's TRBD1 call for D was not verified on the DNA. TRBV12-1 represents a pseudogene. The CDR3 has 13 amino acids. The CDR3 spells CASDETGYNEQFF. The CDR3 coding sequence is TGTGCCAGCGACGAGACAGGTTACAATGAGCAGTTCTTC.

A remark on this clone: Distinct nucleotide sequences in the sample also encode this CDR3. CDR3 sequence reads: CASSVGTGRETQYF. Written as DNA, the CDR3 is TGTGCCAGCAGCGTGGGGACAGGGAGAGAGACCCAGTACTTC. The V call is TRBV9, the J call TRBJ2-5, with TRBD1 identical over 9 bases. Germline CDR1 is SGDLS and CDR2 is YYNGEE. Losses at the gene ends were 2 bases for V and 4 bases for J; bases not matched to a gene: 3. This CDR3 region has 14 residues.

This clone has just a few counts. The chain links TRBV7-9 to TRBJ2-7, with D perhaps TRBD1 (5 bases). This CDR3 region has 14 residues. The germline CDR1 and CDR2 sequences are SEHNR and FQNEAQ (reference sequence). V was trimmed by 1 base and J by 5 bases, leaving 12 bases between them. Written as DNA, the CDR3 is TGTGCCAGCAGCTTAGATCAGGGCATTGACGAGCAGTACGTC. This sequence encodes CASSLDQGIDEQYV.